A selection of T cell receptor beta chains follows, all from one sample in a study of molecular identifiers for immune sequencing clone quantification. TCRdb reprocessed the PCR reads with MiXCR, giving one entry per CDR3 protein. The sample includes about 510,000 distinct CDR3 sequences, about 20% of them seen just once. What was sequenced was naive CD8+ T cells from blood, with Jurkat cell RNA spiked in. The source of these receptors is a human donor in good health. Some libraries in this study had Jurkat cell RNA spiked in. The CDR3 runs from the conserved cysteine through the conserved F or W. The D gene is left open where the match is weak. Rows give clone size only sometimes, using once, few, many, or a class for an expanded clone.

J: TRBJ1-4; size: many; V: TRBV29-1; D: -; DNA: TGCAGCGTTCCAAGCGGGCAGTTTGGAGAAAAACTGTTTTTT; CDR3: CSVPSGQFGEKLFF
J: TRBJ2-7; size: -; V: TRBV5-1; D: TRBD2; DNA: TGCGCCAGCACCCCGACGGGGGGAGAGCAGTACTTC; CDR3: CASTPTGGEQYF
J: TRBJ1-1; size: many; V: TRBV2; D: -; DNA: TGTGCCAGCAGTGAAACAGACGGAGCGACTGAAGCTTTCTTT; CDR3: CASSETDGATEAFF
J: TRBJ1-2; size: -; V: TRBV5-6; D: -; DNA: TGTGCCAGCAGCTTTTGGAACAGGGCGAACTATGGCTACACCTTC; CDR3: CASSFWNRANYGYTF
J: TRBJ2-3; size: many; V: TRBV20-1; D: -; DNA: TGCAGTGCTAGTCCGGGGATCACAGATACGCAGTATTTT; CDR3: CSASPGITDTQYF
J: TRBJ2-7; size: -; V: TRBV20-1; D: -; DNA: TGCAGTGCTAGAGGGACAAATTCCTACGAGCAGTACTTC; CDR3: CSARGTNSYEQYF
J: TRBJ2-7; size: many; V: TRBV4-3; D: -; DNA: TGCGCCAGCAGCCAAGACGTAGGGGGGCGCTTCCCCGAGCAGTACTTC; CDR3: CASSQDVGGRFPEQYF
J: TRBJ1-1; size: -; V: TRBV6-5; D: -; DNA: TGCGCCGGCAGTTACTCTGGCGGTAGAAACACTGAAGCTTTCTTT; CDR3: CAGSYSGGRNTEAFF
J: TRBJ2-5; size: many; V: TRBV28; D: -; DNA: TGTGCCAGCAGTGAGGTGACAGGCCAAGAGACCCAGTACTTC; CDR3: CASSEVTGQETQYF
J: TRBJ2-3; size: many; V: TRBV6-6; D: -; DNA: TGTGCCAGCAGCATACCGTTTCTTGGGGACCGCACAGATACGCAGTATTTT; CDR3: CASSIPFLGDRTDTQYF
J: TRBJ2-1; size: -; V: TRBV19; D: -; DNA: TGTGCCAGTAGTATGGTAGGGAACTCCTACAATGAGCAGTTCTTC; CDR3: CASSMVGNSYNEQFF
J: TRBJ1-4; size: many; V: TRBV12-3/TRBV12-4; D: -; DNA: TGTGCCAGCAGTTTAGTGGGGGTCGCTACTAATGAAAAACTGTTTTTT; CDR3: CASSLVGVATNEKLFF
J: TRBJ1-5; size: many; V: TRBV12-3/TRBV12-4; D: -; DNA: TGTGCCAGCAGGAAAGAGGGGTATAGCAATCAGCCCCAGCATTTT; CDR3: CASRKEGYSNQPQHF
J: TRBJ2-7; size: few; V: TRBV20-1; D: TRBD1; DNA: TGCAGTGCTAAATTATCCGGGACAGGGCGACTTTACGAGCAGTACTTC; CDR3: CSAKLSGTGRLYEQYF
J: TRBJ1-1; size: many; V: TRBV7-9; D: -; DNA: TGTGCCAGCAGCTTGGGTCCTCAGGGCATGAACACTGAAGCTTTCTTT; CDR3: CASSLGPQGMNTEAFF
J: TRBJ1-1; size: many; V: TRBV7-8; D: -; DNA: TGTGCCAGCAGCTTATCCGGGGGGCATACTGAAGCTTTCTTT; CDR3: CASSLSGGHTEAFF
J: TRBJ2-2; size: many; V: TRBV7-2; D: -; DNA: TGTGCCACTCAGGGACAAGCGAACACCGGGGAGCTGTTTTTT; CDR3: CATQGQANTGELFF
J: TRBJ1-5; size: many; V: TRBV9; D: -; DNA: TGTGCCAGCAGCCCAACAGGAGATATTAGCAATCAGCCCCAGCATTTT; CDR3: CASSPTGDISNQPQHF
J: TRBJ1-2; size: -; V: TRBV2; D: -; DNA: TGTGCCAGCAGCCCAAGTCGGCCTACTAACTATGGCTACACCTTC; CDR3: CASSPSRPTNYGYTF
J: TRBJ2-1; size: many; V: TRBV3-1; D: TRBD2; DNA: TGTGCCAGCAGCCAAGTTCCAGGACTAGGTCCCGAGCAGTTCTTC; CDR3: CASSQVPGLGPEQFF
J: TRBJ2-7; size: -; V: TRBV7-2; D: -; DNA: TGTGCCAGCAGCTTAGCGTACGGGGGCTACGAGCAGTACTTC; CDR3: CASSLAYGGYEQYF
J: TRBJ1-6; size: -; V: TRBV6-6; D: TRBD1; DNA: TGTGCCAGCAGTACACAGGGGGCACCCCGTGATGTCCACTTT; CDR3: CASSTQGAPRDVHF
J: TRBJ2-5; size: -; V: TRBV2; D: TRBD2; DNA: TGTGCCAGCACCAAACTAGCGGGAGTCGATCAAGGGACCCAGTACTTC; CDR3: CASTKLAGVDQGTQYF
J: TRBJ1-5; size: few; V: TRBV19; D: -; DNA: TGTGCCACACAATCCCATAGCCGTAGCAATCAGCCCCAGCATTTT; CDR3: CATQSHSRSNQPQHF
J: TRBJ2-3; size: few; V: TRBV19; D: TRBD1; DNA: TGTGCCAGTAGTCTGACAGGGTCCTTCACAGATACGCAGTATTTT; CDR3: CASSLTGSFTDTQYF
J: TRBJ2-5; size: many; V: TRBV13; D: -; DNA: TGTGCCAGCAGCTGGGGGCTACAAGAGACCCAGTACTTC; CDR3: CASSWGLQETQYF
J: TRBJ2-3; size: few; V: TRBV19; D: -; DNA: TGTGCCAGTAGTTGGGGGAGGAGCACAGATACGCAGTATTTT; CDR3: CASSWGRSTDTQYF
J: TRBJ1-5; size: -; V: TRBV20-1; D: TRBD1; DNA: TGCAGTGCTAAAACCCCCGGGACAGAGCCTAAAAATAGCAATCAGCCCCAGCATTTT; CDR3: CSAKTPGTEPKNSNQPQHF
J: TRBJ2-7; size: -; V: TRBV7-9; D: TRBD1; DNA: TGTGCCAGCAGCAAGCCGGGACAGGTTCTTGAGCAGTACTTC; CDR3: CASSKPGQVLEQYF
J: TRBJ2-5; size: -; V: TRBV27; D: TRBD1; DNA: TGTGCCAGCCAGGGGACAGGGCCGGAGACCCAGTACTTC; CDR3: CASQGTGPETQYF
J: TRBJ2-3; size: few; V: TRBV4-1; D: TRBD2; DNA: TGCGCCAGCAGCCAAGAGGGACTAGCGGGAGTTGGAGATACGCAGTATTTT; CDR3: CASSQEGLAGVGDTQYF
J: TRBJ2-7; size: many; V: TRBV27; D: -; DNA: TGTGCCAGCAGTCCTTCCAGGGGAGGGTACGAGCAGTACTTC; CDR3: CASSPSRGGYEQYF
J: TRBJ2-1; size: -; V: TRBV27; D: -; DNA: TGTGCCAGCAGTACCGGGACATGGGAGGCCAATGAGCAGTTCTTC; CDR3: CASSTGTWEANEQFF
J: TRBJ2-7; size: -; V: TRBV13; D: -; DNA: TGTGCCAGCAGCCTACACGCCGTCTCCTACGAGCAGTACTTC; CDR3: CASSLHAVSYEQYF
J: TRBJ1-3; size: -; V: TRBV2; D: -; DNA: TGTGCCAGCAGTGAAGGGCAGGGGCAGAACACCATATATTTT; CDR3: CASSEGQGQNTIYF
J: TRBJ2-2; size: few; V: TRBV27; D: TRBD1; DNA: TGTGCCAGCAGTGTCCGACGACCGGGACAGGGAGTCACCGGGGAGCTGTTTTTT; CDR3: CASSVRRPGQGVTGELFF
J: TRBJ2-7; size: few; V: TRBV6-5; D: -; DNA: TGTGCCAGCAGTTACTCGCTTGGTCCGGGGGCCGAGCAGTACTTC; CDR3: CASSYSLGPGAEQYF
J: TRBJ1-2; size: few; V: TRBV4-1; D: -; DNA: TGCGCCAGCAGCCAAGACGAACAGACTGGCTATGGCTACACCTTC; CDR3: CASSQDEQTGYGYTF
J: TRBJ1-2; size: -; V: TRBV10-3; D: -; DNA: TGTGCCATCAGTGATACCCCAGGGGACTCTAACTATGGCTACACCTTC; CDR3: CAISDTPGDSNYGYTF
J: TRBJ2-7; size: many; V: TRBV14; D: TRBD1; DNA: TGTGCCAGCAGCCTCAGGGGGCTTCAGTACGAGCAGTACTTC; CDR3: CASSLRGLQYEQYF
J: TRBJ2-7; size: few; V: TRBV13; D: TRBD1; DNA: TGTGCCAGCAGCCCAAGGGGGACAGCACGGTACGAGCAGTACTTC; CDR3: CASSPRGTARYEQYF
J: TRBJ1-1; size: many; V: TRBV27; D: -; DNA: TGTGCCAGCAGTCCGCGCGGACAGCCGTTGGGGGAAGCTTTCTTT; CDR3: CASSPRGQPLGEAFF
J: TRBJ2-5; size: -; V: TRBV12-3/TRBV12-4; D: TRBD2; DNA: TGTGCCAGCAGTTTACCTCCCCTAGCGGGGGGGGGGGAGACCCAGTACTTC; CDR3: CASSLPPLAGGGETQYF
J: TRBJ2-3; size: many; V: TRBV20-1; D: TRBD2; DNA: TGCAGTGCTGGAAAAACAGAGCGGGATAGCACAGATACGCAGTATTTT; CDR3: CSAGKTERDSTDTQYF
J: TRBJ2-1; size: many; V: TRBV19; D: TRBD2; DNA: TGTGCCACCAAAGTCGGGACTAGAACGGGGAATGAGCAGTTCTTC; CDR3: CATKVGTRTGNEQFF